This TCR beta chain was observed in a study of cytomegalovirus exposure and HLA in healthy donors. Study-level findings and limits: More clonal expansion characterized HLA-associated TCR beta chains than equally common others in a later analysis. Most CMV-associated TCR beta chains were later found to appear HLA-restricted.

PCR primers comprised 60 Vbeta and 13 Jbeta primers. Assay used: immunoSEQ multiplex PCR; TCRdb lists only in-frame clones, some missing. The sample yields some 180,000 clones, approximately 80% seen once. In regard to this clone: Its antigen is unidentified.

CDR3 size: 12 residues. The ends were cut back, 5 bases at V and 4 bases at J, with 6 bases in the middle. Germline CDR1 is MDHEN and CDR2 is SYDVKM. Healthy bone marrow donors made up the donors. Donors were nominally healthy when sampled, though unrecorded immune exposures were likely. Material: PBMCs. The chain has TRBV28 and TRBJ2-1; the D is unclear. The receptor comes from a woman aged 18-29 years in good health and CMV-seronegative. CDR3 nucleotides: TGTGCCAGCAGTCCTATTTACAATGAGCAGTTCTTC. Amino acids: CASSPIYNEQFF.